Listed below are T cell receptor beta chains from one sample, sequenced in a study of response to subunit inactivated influenza vaccine. TCRdb used MiXCR to reprocess the RT-PCR reads, holding one entry per CDR3 protein. This sample carries about 540,000 distinct CDR3 sequences, roughly 25% of them seen once, and the ten largest clones take approximately 2.9%. These data also formed part of another study, on T cells expressing NK-cell markers.

The sample was CD4+ T cells sorted from PBMCs, taken less than 13 days after vaccination. Receptors originate from a man aged 45-65 years who received an inactivated influenza vaccine. Both conserved end residues are part of each CDR3. D genes are given only for firm matches. The size field is filled for only some rows; it gives once, few, many or a size class.

J	D	size	V	CDR3	DNA
TRBJ2-5	TRBD2	few	TRBV15	CATQTSGSQETQYF	TGTGCCACCCAGACTAGCGGGAGCCAAGAGACCCAGTACTTC
TRBJ2-1	NA	NA	TRBV15	CATSRAGQGILNEQFF	TGTGCCACCAGCAGAGCGGGCCAGGGGATTCTAAATGAGCAGTTCTTC
TRBJ1-5	TRBD1	few	TRBV5-1	CASSRDREGPQHF	TGCGCCAGCAGCCGGGACAGGGAAGGGCCCCAGCATTTT
TRBJ1-5	NA	NA	TRBV20-1	CSASRGQRHQPQHF	TGCAGTGCTAGCCGAGGACAGCGGCATCAGCCCCAGCATTTT
TRBJ2-1	NA	many	TRBV5-6	CASSLGGGSSYNEQFF	TGTGCCAGCAGCTTGGGGGGCGGTAGCTCCTACAATGAGCAGTTCTTC
TRBJ1-1	NA	NA	TRBV5-5	CASSGGVPGSEAFF	TGTGCCAGCAGCGGAGGGGTTCCCGGATCCGAAGCTTTCTTT
TRBJ1-1	TRBD1	NA	TRBV6-1	CASSPIGTGRTFF	TGTGCCAGCAGTCCCATCGGGACAGGGAGGACTTTCTTT
TRBJ2-1	NA	few	TRBV18	CASSPPGMHEQFF	TGTGCCAGCTCACCACCGGGGATGCATGAGCAGTTCTTC
TRBJ2-1	NA	NA	TRBV6-2/TRBV6-3	CASSYLRGSYNEQFF	TGTGCCAGCAGTTACTTGCGGGGCTCCTACAATGAGCAGTTCTTC
TRBJ1-4	NA	NA	TRBV29-1	CSVTRVGTLNEKLFF	TGCAGCGTGACCCGAGTGGGGACGCTTAATGAAAAACTGTTTTTT
TRBJ1-4	NA	NA	TRBV12-3/TRBV12-4	CASSQQVPGEKLFF	TGTGCCAGCAGTCAGCAGGTTCCGGGGGAAAAACTGTTTTTT
TRBJ2-3	TRBD2	few	TRBV6-1	CASSEAGLAGASDTQYF	TGTGCCAGCAGTGAAGCCGGGCTAGCGGGGGCATCAGATACGCAGTATTTT
TRBJ2-3	TRBD1	NA	TRBV7-2	CASSPRGWLTDTQYF	TGTGCCAGCAGCCCCAGGGGGTGGCTCACAGATACGCAGTATTTT
TRBJ2-3	NA	once	TRBV4-1	CASSQEGVAGFTAPDTQYF	TGCGCCAGCAGCCAAGAGGGAGTCGCAGGGTTTACCGCCCCAGATACGCAGTATTTT
TRBJ2-7	TRBD1	NA	TRBV19	CASSMVRDSTYEQYF	TGTGCCAGTAGTATGGTCCGGGACAGCACCTACGAGCAGTACTTC
TRBJ2-5	TRBD2	NA	TRBV27	CASSLGLAVKTQYF	TGTGCCAGCAGTTTAGGACTAGCGGTTAAGACCCAGTACTTC
TRBJ2-7	NA	many	TRBV12-3/TRBV12-4	CASSYSSYEQYF	TGTGCCAGCAGTTATAGCTCCTACGAGCAGTACTTC
TRBJ2-5	NA	NA	TRBV29-1	CSVRQGPVQETQYF	TGCAGCGTTCGTCAGGGGCCCGTCCAAGAGACCCAGTACTTC
TRBJ2-2	NA	NA	TRBV20-1	CSARDSNRLNTGELFF	TGCAGTGCTAGAGATAGTAACAGGCTGAACACCGGGGAGCTGTTTTTT
TRBJ2-3	NA	NA	TRBV18	CASSPPMGTDTQYF	TGTGCCAGCTCCCCTCCGATGGGGACAGATACGCAGTATTTT
TRBJ1-2	NA	many	TRBV4-2	CASSQVHPTTGGYTF	TGTGCCAGCAGCCAAGTTCACCCGACAACCGGTGGCTACACCTTC
TRBJ2-2	TRBD1	NA	TRBV3-1	CASSSGTGYAGELFF	TGTGCCAGCAGCTCCGGGACAGGGTATGCCGGGGAGCTGTTTTTT